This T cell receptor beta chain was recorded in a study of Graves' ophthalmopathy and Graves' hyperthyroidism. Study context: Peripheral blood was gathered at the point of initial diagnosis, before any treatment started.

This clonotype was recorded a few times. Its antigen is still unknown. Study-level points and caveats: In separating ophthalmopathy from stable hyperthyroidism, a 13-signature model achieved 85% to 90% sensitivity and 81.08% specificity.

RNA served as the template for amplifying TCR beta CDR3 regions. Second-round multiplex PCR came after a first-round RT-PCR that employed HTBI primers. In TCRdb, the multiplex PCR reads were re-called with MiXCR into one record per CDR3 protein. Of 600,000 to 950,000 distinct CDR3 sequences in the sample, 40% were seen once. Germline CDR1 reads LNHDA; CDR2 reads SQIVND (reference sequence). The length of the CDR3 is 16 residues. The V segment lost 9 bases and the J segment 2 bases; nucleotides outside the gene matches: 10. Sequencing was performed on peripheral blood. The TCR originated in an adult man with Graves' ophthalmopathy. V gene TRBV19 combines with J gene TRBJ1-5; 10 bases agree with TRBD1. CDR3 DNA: TGTGCCAGCACGGACAGGGGGAAATGGGGCAATCAGCCCCAGCATTTT. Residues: CASTDRGKWGNQPQHF.